This T cell receptor (beta chain) was retrieved from a study of control samples from healthy donors and cancer patients. Ten or more counts support this clone. Data came from immunoSEQ multiplex PCR; TCRdb stores just in-frame clones and leaves some out. The sample lists around 150,000 clones; around nine tenths were seen once. Germline trimming cut 0 bases from V and 6 bases from J; bases unmatched to any gene: 4. Germline V lookup: CDR1 SGHTA, CDR2 FQGNSA. The CDR3 loop spans 15 amino acids. This TCR came from a man aged 18 to 30 in good health. The rearrangement uses TRBV7-2 and TRBJ2-7; 11 nucleotides align to TRBD1. The sample comprised blood. The CDR3 is CASSLAGQGAGEQYF. In nucleotides, the CDR3 is TGTGCCAGCAGCTTAGCCGGACAGGGGGCGGGCGAGCAGTACTTC.